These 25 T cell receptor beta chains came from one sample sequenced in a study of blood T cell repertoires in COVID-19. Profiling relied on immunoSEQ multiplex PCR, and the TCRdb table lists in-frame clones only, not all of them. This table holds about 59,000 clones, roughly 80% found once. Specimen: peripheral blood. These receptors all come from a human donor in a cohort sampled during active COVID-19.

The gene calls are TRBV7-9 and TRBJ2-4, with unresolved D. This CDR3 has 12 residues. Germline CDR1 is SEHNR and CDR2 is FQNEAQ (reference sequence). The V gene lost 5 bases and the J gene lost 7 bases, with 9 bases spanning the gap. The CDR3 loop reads CASSRQTNIQYF. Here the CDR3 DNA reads TGTGCCAGCAGCCGTCAAACTAACATTCAGTACTTC.

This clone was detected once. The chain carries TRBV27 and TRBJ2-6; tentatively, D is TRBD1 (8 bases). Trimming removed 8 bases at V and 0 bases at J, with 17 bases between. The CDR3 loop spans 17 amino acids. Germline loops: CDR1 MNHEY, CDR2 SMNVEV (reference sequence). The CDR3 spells CASGRDRTSSGANVLTF. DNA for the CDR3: TGTGCCAGCGGCCGGGACAGGACTAGCTCTGGGGCCAACGTCCTGACTTTC.

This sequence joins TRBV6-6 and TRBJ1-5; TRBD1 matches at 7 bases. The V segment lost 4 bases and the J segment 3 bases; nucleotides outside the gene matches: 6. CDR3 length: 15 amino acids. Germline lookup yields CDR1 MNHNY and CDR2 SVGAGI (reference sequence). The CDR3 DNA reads TGTGCCAGCAGTTCCCTGGACAGGCTCAATCAGCCCCAGCATTTT. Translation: CASSSLDRLNQPQHF.

This chain's CDR3 is CASSPGQGAYNEQFF. The CDR3 DNA sequence: TGCGCCAGCAGCCCGGGACAGGGGGCCTACAATGAGCAGTTCTTC. The rearrangement uses TRBV5-1 and TRBJ2-1, with 11 nucleotides matching TRBD1. Trimming took 4 bases from V and 2 from J; bases not matched to a gene: 2. The CDR3 sequence is 15 residues long. Germline assignment: CDR1 SGHRS and CDR2 YFSETQ.

This CDR3 is CASSIVDRVNQPQHF. CDR3 bases: TGTGCCAGTAGTATAGTAGACAGGGTCAACCAGCCCCAGCATTTT. The rearrangement links TRBV19 to TRBJ1-5; TRBD1 matches 7 bases. V gave up 1 base and J gave up 7 bases; unmatched junction bases: 7. The germline V gene encodes CDR1 LNHDA and CDR2 SQIVND (reference sequence). The CDR3 length is 15 residues.

The DNA of the CDR3 is TGTGCCAGCTCCTCAGATACGCAGTATTTT. This gives the protein CASSSDTQYF. The chain combines TRBV18 with TRBJ2-3; D gene unclear. The CDR3 covers 10 residues. With 6 bases removed from V and 4 bases from J, the gap between germline ends came to 2 bases. Germline loops: CDR1 KGHSH, CDR2 LQKENI. Combining the CDR3 with reference TRBV18 and TRBJ2-3 gives the whole variable domain NAGVMQNPRHLVRRRGQEARLRCSPMKGHSHVYWYRQLPEEGLKFMVYLQKENIIDESGMPKERFSAEFPKEGPSILRIQQVVRGDSAAYFCASSSDTQYFGPGTRLTVL.

CDR3 DNA: TGTGCCAGCAGTGAACAGGGCAGTATTTATGAAAAACTGTTTTTT. Its translation is CASSEQGSIYEKLFF. The chain joins TRBV25-1 to TRBJ1-4; maybe TRBD1 (5 bases). V lost 2 bases to trimming and J lost 6 bases, with 13 bases between them. The CDR3 covers 15 residues. Germline CDR1 and CDR2: MGHDK and SYGVNS. Looking up the rest from reference TRBV25-1 and TRBJ1-4 gives the full variable domain: EADIYQTPRYLVIGTGKKITLECSQTMGHDKMYWYQQDPGMELHLIHYSYGVNSTEKGDLSSESTVSRIRTEHFPLTLESARPSHTSQYLCASSEQGSIYEKLFFGSGTQLSVL.

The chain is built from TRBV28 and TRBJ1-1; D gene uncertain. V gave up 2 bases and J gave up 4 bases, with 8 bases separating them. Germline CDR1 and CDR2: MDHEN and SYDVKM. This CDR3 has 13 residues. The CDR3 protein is CASSLTRRTEAFF. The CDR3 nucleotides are TGTGCCAGCAGTTTAACCAGGCGCACTGAAGCTTTCTTT. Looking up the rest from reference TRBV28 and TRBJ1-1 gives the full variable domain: DVKVTQSSRYLVKRTGEKVFLECVQDMDHENMFWYRQDPGLGLRLIYFSYDVKMKEKGDIPEGYSVSREKKERFSLILESASTNQTSMYLCASSLTRRTEAFFGQGTRLTVV.

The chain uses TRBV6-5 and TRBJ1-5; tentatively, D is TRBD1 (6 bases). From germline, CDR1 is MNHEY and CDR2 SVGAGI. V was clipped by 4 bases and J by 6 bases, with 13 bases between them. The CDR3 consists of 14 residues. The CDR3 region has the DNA TGTGCCAGCAGTTCCGCAACAGGGTCTCAGCCCCAGCATTTT. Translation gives CASSSATGSQPQHF.

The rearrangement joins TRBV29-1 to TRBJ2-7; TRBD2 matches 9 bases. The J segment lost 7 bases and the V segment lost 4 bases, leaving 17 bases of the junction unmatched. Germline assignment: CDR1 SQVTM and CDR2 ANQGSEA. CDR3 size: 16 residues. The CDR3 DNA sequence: TGCAGCGTTGGGGCTAGCGGGACCCCTCGATCCTCTGAGCAGTACTTC. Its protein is CSVGASGTPRSSEQYF.

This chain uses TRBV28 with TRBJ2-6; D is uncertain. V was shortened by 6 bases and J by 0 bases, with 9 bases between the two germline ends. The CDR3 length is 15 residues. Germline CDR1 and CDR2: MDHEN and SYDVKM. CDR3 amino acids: CASSPIYSGANVLTF. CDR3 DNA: TGTGCCAGCAGCCCCATCTACTCTGGGGCCAACGTCCTGACTTTC.

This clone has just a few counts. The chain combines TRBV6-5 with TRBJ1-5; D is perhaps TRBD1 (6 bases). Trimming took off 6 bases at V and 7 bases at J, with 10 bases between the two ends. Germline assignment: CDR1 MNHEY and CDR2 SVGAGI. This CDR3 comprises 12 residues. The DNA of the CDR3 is TGTGCCAGCAGAACAGGGTCCCAGCCCCAGCATTTT. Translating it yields CASRTGSQPQHF.

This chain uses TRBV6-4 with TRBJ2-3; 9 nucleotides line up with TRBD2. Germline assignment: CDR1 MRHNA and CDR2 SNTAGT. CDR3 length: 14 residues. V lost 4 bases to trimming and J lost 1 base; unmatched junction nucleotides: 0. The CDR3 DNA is TGTGCCAGCAGTGTAGCGGGAGGCACAGATACGCAGTATTTT. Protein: CASSVAGGTDTQYF.

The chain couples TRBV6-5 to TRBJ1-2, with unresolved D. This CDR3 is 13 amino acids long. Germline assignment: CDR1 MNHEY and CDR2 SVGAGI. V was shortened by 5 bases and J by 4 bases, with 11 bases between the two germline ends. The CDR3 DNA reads TGTGCCAGCAGTCCCGAGGGCATCTATGGCTACACCTTC. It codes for CASSPEGIYGYTF.

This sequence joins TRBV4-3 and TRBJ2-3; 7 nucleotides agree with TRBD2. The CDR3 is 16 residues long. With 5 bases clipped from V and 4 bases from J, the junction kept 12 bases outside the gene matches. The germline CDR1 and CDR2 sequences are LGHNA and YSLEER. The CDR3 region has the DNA TGCGCCAGCAGCACCAGGATGGGGGGGATATCAGATACGCAGTATTTT. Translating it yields CASSTRMGGISDTQYF.

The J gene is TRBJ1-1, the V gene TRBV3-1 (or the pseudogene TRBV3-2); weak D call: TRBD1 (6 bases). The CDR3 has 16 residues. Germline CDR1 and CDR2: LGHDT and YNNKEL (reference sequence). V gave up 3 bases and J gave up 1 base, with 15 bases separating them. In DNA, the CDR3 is TGTGCCAGCAGCCAGGGGACAAACAGGAGGAACACTGAAGCTTTCTTT. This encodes CASSQGTNRRNTEAFF.

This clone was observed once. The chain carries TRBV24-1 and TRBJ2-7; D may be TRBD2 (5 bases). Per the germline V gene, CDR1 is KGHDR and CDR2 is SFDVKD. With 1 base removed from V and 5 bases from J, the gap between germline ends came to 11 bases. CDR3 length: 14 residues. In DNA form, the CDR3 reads TGTGCCACCAGTGATTTAGCGGCACCAGACGAGCAGTACTTC. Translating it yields CATSDLAAPDEQYF.

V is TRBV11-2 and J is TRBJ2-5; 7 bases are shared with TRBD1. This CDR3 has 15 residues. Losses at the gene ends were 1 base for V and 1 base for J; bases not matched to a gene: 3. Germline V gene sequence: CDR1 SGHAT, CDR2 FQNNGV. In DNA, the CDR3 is TGTGCCAGCAGCTTAGGGGACAGACCCCAAGAGACCCAGTACTTC. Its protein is CASSLGDRPQETQYF.

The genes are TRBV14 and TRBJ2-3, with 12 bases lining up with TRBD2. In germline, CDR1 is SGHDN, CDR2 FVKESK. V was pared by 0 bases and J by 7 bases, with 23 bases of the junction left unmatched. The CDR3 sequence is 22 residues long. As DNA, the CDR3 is TGTGCCAGCAGCCAAGATACTTCCCCGGGACTAGCGGGTTGGAGGACGGAAAATACGCAGTATTTT. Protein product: CASSQDTSPGLAGWRTENTQYF.

CDR3 loop: CASSLDLSSSFSHEQYF. CDR3 DNA: TGTGCCAGCAGCTTAGATTTGTCATCTAGCTTCAGTCACGAGCAGTACTTC. This chain joins TRBV11-2 and TRBJ2-7; a possible D gene is TRBD2 (5 bases). The V gene lost 0 bases and the J gene lost 5 bases, with 20 bases spanning the gap. Germline CDR1 reads SGHAT; CDR2 reads FQNNGV. CDR3 length: 17 amino acids.

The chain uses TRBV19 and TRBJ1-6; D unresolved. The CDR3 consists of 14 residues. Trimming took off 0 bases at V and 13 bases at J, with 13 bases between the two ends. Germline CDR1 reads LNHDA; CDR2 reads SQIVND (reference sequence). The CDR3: CASSIDPGKRPLHF. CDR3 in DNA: TGTGCCAGTAGTATAGATCCGGGTAAAAGGCCCCTCCACTTT.

The CDR3 DNA follows: TGTGCCAGCAGCCAGGGGGCGAACTATGGCTACACCTTC. Its translation: CASSQGANYGYTF. The V gene is TRBV7-2, the J gene TRBJ1-2; 8 bases fit TRBD1. Unmatched junction bases numbered 1, after V lost 5 bases and J lost 2 bases. This CDR3 comprises 13 residues. The germline CDR1 and CDR2 sequences are SGHTA and FQGNSA.

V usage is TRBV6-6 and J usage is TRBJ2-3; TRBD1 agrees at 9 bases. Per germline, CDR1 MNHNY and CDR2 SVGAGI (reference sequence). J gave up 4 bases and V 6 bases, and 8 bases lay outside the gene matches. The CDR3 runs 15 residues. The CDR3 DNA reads TGTGCCAGCAGCCCCGGACAGGGGAAAGCAGATACGCAGTATTTT. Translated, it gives CASSPGQGKADTQYF.

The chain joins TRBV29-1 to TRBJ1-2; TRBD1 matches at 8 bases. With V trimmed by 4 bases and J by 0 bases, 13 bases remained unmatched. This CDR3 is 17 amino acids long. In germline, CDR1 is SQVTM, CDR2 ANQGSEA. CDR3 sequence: CSVVELGQVPTNYGYTF. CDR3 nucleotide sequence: TGCAGCGTTGTAGAGCTGGGACAGGTCCCGACTAACTATGGCTACACCTTC.

The CDR3 sequence: CASSVTGLEKLFF. CDR3 nucleotide sequence: TGTGCCAGCAGTGTCACAGGCCTCGAAAAACTGTTTTTT. The rearrangement joins TRBV2 to TRBJ1-4; TRBD1 is a possible D gene (5 bases). Trimming shortened V by 4 bases and J by 8 bases, and 11 bases separated the two germline ends. The length of the CDR3 is 13 residues. The V gene's germline CDR1 is SNHLY and CDR2 FYNNEI.